Below are 10 T cell receptor beta chains sequenced from a single sample in a study of T cells in narcolepsy (dated by TCRdb to the late 2010s). For these receptors, no antigen is known. Receptors were amplified or captured by the immunoSEQ multiplex PCR assay. TCRdb holds this immuneACCESS table with in-frame rearrangements only. Some clones are missing; in checked studies, unresolved V genes explain under half, and the rest has no known cause. A total of 1,400 to 1,500 clones appear in this sample, around 40% of them only once. Of the sample, about 20% is held by the ten largest clones. The sequenced material came from cultured CD8+ T cells from cerebrospinal fluid. Receptors originate from a human donor with narcolepsy.

The chain recombines TRBV27 with TRBJ2-3, with 8 bases that match TRBD1. V lost 8 bases to trimming and J lost 6 bases; unmatched junction nucleotides: 22. In germline, CDR1 is MNHEY, CDR2 SMNVEV (reference sequence). The CDR3 spans 18 residues. CDR3 in DNA: TGTGCCAGCTCCGCGGGACAGGTGGGGTTTATGGCCCTGGATACGCAGTATTTT. Its protein product is CASSAGQVGFMALDTQYF.

This clone was seen a handful of times. V gene TRBV11-3 combines with J gene TRBJ2-3; 7 bases are shared with TRBD2. In germline, CDR1 is SGHNT, CDR2 YENEEA. J gave up 2 bases and V 5 bases, and 7 bases lay outside the gene matches. This CDR3 region has 15 residues. The CDR3 DNA is TGTGCCAGCAGCACGTCGGGGGGACCCACAGATACGCAGTATTTT. Residues: CASSTSGGPTDTQYF. Full variable domain (outside the CDR3, taken from reference TRBV11-3 and TRBJ2-3): EAGVVQSPRYKIIEKKQPVAFWCNPISGHNTLYWYLQNLGQGPELLIRYENEEAVDDSQLPKDRFSAERLKGVDSTLKIQPAELGDSAVYLCASSTSGGPTDTQYFGPGTRLTVL.

The sample holds a few counts of this clone. The chain recombines TRBV11-3 with TRBJ2-2; D gene uncertain. The germline CDR1 and CDR2 sequences are SGHNT and YENEEA. Between the trimmed V and J ends, which lost 6 bases and 0 bases, there was a span of 8 bases. This CDR3 is 14 amino acids long. The CDR3 DNA reads as TGTGCCAGCAGTGGGGTCACGAACACCGGGGAGCTGTTTTTT. Its translation: CASSGVTNTGELFF.

This clone has just a few counts. The rearrangement uses TRBV6-9 and TRBJ1-2; 7 bases agree with TRBD1. V was pared by 6 bases and J by 1 base, with 8 bases of the junction left unmatched. The germline CDR1 and CDR2 sequences are MNHGY and SVAAGI. This CDR3 is 15 amino acids long. DNA for the CDR3: TGTGCCAGCAGCCCCCTAGGGACAGATAACTATGGCTACACCTTC. It specifies CASSPLGTDNYGYTF.

Here the CDR3 DNA reads TGTGCCAGCAGCTTAGGGACTAGAGGGGAGACCCAGTACTTC. As protein: CASSLGTRGETQYF. The chain is built from TRBV7-1 and TRBJ2-5; 8 nucleotides match TRBD2. TRBV7-1 qualifies as an ORF whose function is uncertain. The CDR3 has 14 amino acids. With V trimmed by 4 bases and J by 5 bases, 6 bases remained unmatched.

This clone turned up a few times. The V and J genes are TRBV7-3 and TRBJ1-2, with a tentative D call TRBD1 (5 bases). The V end lost 7 bases, the J end lost 7 bases, and 16 bases lay between the germline ends. This CDR3 region has 13 residues. Germline CDR1 reads SGHTA; CDR2 reads FQGTGA. CDR3: CASTLGGGSGYTF. The CDR3 DNA is TGTGCCAGCACCTTGGGGGGAGGGTCTGGCTACACCTTC.

A few counts support this clone. A far larger clone differs by one base, so this is likely a read error. The V gene is TRBV7-9, the J gene TRBJ1-1, with D perhaps TRBD1 (5 bases). The CDR3 is made up of 14 amino acids. Germline CDR1 and CDR2: SEHNR and FQNEAQ (reference sequence). V lost 3 bases to trimming and J lost 8 bases, with 16 bases between them. The chain's CDR3 is CASSFEPGVSEAFF. The CDR3 coding sequence is TGTGCCAGCAGCTTTGAGCCGGGGGTTTCGGAAGCTTTCTTT. Drawing the rest from reference TRBV7-9 and TRBJ1-1, the complete variable domain is DTGVSQNPRHKITKRGQNVTFRCDPISEHNRLYWYRQTLGQGPEFLTYFQNEAQLEKSRLLSDRFSAERPKGSFSTLEIQRTEQGDSAMYLCASSFEPGVSEAFFGQGTRLTVV.

This clone showed up just a few times. The chain combines TRBV11-3 with TRBJ2-1; no definite D call. CDR1 is SGHNT and CDR2 is YENEEA in the germline V gene. The CDR3 totals 14 residues. V was clipped by 4 bases and J by 0 bases, with 7 bases between them. The CDR3 bases are TGTGCCAGCAGCTACGTAAACTCCTACAATGAGCAGTTCTTC. Translating gives CASSYVNSYNEQFF.

The genes are TRBV2 and TRBJ2-1; TRBD1 might be the D (6 bases). The CDR3 extends over 14 amino acids. V lost 9 bases, J lost 4 bases, and 16 bases lay in between. Germline V lookup: CDR1 SNHLY, CDR2 FYNNEI. Written as DNA, the CDR3 is TGTGCCAGGACCCCCGGGACAAATTACAATGAGCAGTTCTTC. The encoded protein is CARTPGTNYNEQFF.

By sample fraction, this clone is hyperexpanded. The chain joins TRBV6-5 to TRBJ2-5, with D perhaps matching TRBD1 (6 bases). Trimming pared 2 bases from V and 0 bases from J, leaving 10 bases between. The length of the CDR3 is 15 residues. Germline loops: CDR1 MNHEY, CDR2 SVGAGI. In nucleotides, the CDR3 is TGTGCCAGCAGTTACGGGGACAAGTACCAAGAGACCCAGTACTTC. It codes for CASSYGDKYQETQYF.